The subject of this entry is one T cell receptor beta chain. The data originate from a study of control samples from healthy donors and cancer patients. The CDR3 spans 14 residues. CDR1 SGHDN and CDR2 FVKESK come from the germline V gene. Trimming left V 2 bases short and J 6 bases short, with 13 bases between. Libraries were prepared by immunoSEQ multiplex PCR; TCRdb keeps only in-frame clonotypes and omits some of them. The data show some 130,000 clones, about 90% seen once. The sequencing input was blood. This receptor was obtained from a woman in her forties or fifties in good health. The chain links TRBV14 to TRBJ2-5; D is uncertain. CDR3 loop: CASSQFRSGQTQYF. The CDR3 coding sequence is TGTGCCAGCAGCCAATTTCGGTCCGGACAGACCCAGTACTTC.